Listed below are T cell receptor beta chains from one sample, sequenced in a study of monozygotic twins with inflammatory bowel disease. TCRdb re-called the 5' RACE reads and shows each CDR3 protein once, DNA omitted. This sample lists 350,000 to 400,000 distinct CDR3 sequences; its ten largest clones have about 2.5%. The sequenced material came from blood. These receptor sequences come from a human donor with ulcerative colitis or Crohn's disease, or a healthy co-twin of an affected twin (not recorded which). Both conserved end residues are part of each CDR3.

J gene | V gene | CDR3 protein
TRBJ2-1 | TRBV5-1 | CASSLVSLGDHNEQFF
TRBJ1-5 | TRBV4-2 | CASSQGERDNQPQHF
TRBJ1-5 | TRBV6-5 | CASSYSGRGGSNQPQHF
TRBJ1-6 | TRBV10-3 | CAIRGGQGANNSPLHF
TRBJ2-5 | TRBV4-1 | CASSHIQGAQYF
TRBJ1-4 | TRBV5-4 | CASSSAQGGGEKLFF
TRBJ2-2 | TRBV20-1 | CSAPGLSNTGELFF
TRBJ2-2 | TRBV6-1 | CASSSGGSATGELFF
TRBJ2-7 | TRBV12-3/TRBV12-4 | CASTTLSGGREEQYF
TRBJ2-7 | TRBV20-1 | CSARDPLAVYEQYF
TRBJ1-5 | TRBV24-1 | CATSDPSAGNGYSNQPQHF
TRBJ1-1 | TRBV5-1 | CASSLGGTGGPNTGAFF
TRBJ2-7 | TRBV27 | CASSSLAGGPYEQYF
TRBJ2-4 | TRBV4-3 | CASSQVETSRAKNIQYF
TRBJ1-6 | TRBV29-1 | CSALTGTSYNSPLHF
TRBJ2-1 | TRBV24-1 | CATSDLPRTGDSYNEQFF